The 20 T cell receptor beta chains given below trace back to one sample, sequenced in a study of graft-versus-host responses after intestinal transplantation. Antigens of these TCRs are unknown. TCRdb keeps only in-frame clones here, not all; method: immunoSEQ multiplex PCR. The repertoire includes about 120,000 clones, around 93% of them detected once, and roughly 0.12% sits in the top ten. The specimen was unstimulated CD4+ T cells sorted from spleen or lymph node cells, collected before intestinal transplant. Receptor source: a human donor who received an intestinal transplant.

The gene calls are TRBV10-1 and TRBJ2-1, with a possible D match to TRBD2 (5 bases). Per the germline V gene, CDR1 is WNHNN and CDR2 is SYGVQD (reference sequence). V lost 5 bases, J lost 7 bases, and 18 bases lay in between. This CDR3 has 15 amino acids. CDR3 in DNA: TGCGCCAGCAGTAAGGCGGGCCCTGTTGGGAATGAGCAGTTCTTC. This sequence encodes CASSKAGPVGNEQFF.

This clone was detected a few times. The chain links TRBV19 to TRBJ2-1; D unresolved. The V gene lost 7 bases and the J gene lost 7 bases, with 5 bases spanning the gap. This CDR3 spans 10 amino acids. Per the germline V gene, CDR1 is LNHDA and CDR2 is SQIVND (reference sequence). The CDR3 coding sequence is TGTGCCAGTACGCCGAATGAGCAGTTCTTC. It is translated as CASTPNEQFF. Together with reference TRBV19 and TRBJ2-1, the CDR3 gives the full variable domain: DGGITQSPKYLFRKEGQNVTLSCEQNLNHDAMYWYRQDPGQGLRLIYYSQIVNDFQKGDIAEGYSVSREKKESFPLTVTSAQKNPTAFYLCASTPNEQFFGPGTRLTVL.

The chain carries TRBV9 and TRBJ2-7; a possible D gene is TRBD2 (6 bases). Germline V CDR1 and CDR2: SGDLS, YYNGEE. There are 13 residues in the CDR3. V was clipped by 3 bases and J by 5 bases, with 12 bases between them. DNA of the CDR3: TGTGCCAGCAGCGGCGGGCAGCGGGACGAGCAGTACTTC. Translated, it gives CASSGGQRDEQYF.

The V and J genes are TRBV6-1 and TRBJ1-1; possible D gene TRBD1, 5 bases. Germline CDR1 MNHNS, CDR2 SASEGT. The CDR3 spans 15 residues. V lost 0 bases and J 5 bases, leaving 13 bases between the germline ends. The CDR3 loop reads CASSEAYGGRTEAFF. The DNA for the CDR3 is TGTGCCAGCAGTGAAGCGTACGGGGGAAGAACTGAAGCTTTCTTT.

This clone was seen only once. J is TRBJ2-1 and V is TRBV7-2, with 7 nucleotides matching TRBD1. In germline, CDR1 is SGHTA, CDR2 FQGNSA. The CDR3 has 15 amino acids. The J segment lost 3 bases and the V segment lost 4 bases, leaving 6 bases of the junction unmatched. The CDR3 region has the DNA TGTGCCAGCAGCTCCCCCCGACAGGGCTACAATGAGCAGTTCTTC. This sequence encodes CASSSPRQGYNEQFF.

This rearrangement joins TRBV10-2 to TRBJ2-1; a possible D gene is TRBD2 (5 bases). Germline V gene data show CDR1 as WSHSY and CDR2 as SAAADI. This CDR3 region has 11 residues. V shed 6 bases and J shed 5 bases, with 5 bases lying between them. The CDR3 coding sequence is TGCGCCAGCAGGAGGGACAATGAGCAGTTCTTC. Translated, it gives CASRRDNEQFF.

CDR3 sequence reads: CASSQDIGGGRGYTF. DNA of the CDR3: TGTGCCAGCAGCCAAGATATCGGCGGGGGCCGAGGCTACACCTTC. The J gene is TRBJ1-2, the V gene TRBV4-2, with a tentative D call TRBD1 (6 bases). The CDR3 spans 15 residues. Per the germline V gene, CDR1 is LGHNA and CDR2 is YNFKEQ. Trimming took 0 bases from V and 8 from J, leaving 16 bases between them.

The chain combines TRBV14 with TRBJ2-3; D possibly matches TRBD1 or TRBD2 (5 bases each). Germline CDR1 is SGHDN and CDR2 is FVKESK. The CDR3 covers 16 residues. Trimming cost V 1 base and J 4 bases, with 15 bases left between them. In DNA, the CDR3 is TGTGCCAGCAGCCAAGGTCAGGGACGGCGTCCAGATACGCAGTATTTT. This encodes CASSQGQGRRPDTQYF. Full variable domain (remainder filled in from reference TRBV14 and TRBJ2-3): EAGVTQFPSHSVIEKGQTVTLRCDPISGHDNLYWYRRVMGKEIKFLLHFVKESKQDESGMPNNRFLAERTGGTYSTLKVQPAELEDSGVYFCASSQGQGRRPDTQYFGPGTRLTVL.

V gene TRBV5-1 combines with J gene TRBJ2-3; the match to TRBD2 covers 8 bases. The CDR3 extends over 15 amino acids. In germline, CDR1 is SGHRS, CDR2 YFSETQ. J was trimmed by 6 bases and V by 0 bases; bases with no gene match: 6. CDR3 region: CASSLVTAGGDTQYF. The CDR3 DNA sequence: TGCGCCAGCAGCTTGGTGACCGCGGGAGGTGATACGCAGTATTTT.

The genes are TRBV30 and TRBJ2-3, with D maybe TRBD2 (5 bases). Trimming stripped 2 bases from V and 5 bases from J, with 8 bases between. Per germline, CDR1 GTSNPN and CDR2 SVGIG (reference sequence). This CDR3 comprises 12 residues. This CDR3 is CAWSSGGDTQYF. The CDR3 region has the DNA TGTGCCTGGAGTAGCGGAGGAGATACGCAGTATTTT.

The chain joins TRBV28 to TRBJ1-4, with D unclear. V was shortened by 5 bases and J by 8 bases, with 6 bases between the two germline ends. This CDR3 region has 11 residues. Germline V lookup: CDR1 MDHEN, CDR2 SYDVKM. The CDR3 coding sequence is TGTGCCAGCAGTATCGGGGAAAAACTGTTTTTT. Translated, it gives CASSIGEKLFF.

V usage is TRBV18 and J usage is TRBJ2-7; D unclear. The CDR3 runs 15 residues. Looked up from germline, CDR1 is KGHSH and CDR2 is LQKENI. The ends were cut back, 4 bases at V and 2 bases at J, with 15 bases in the middle. DNA for the CDR3: TGTGCCAGCTCACGTCGGTCGAATAACGCCTACGAGCAGTACTTC. Its translation is CASSRRSNNAYEQYF.

The chain combines TRBV30 with TRBJ1-5, with a weak D call TRBD1 (5 bases). The germline gives CDR1 GTSNPN, CDR2 SVGIG (reference sequence). V lost 3 bases and J lost 1, with 7 bases in between. This CDR3 region has 13 residues. CDR3 DNA: TGTGCCTGGAGGGGGGGAAGCAATCAGCCCCAGCATTTT. This codes for CAWRGGSNQPQHF.

This clone turned up a few times. The chain has TRBV4-1 and TRBJ1-4; D perhaps matches TRBD1 (5 bases). Trimming took off 5 bases at V and 0 bases at J, with 22 bases between the two ends. Germline lookup yields CDR1 MGHRA and CDR2 YSYEKL. CDR3 length: 19 residues. CDR3 in amino acids: CASSAPTGQRSTTNEKLFF. CDR3 DNA sequence: TGCGCCAGCAGCGCACCGACGGGGCAGAGATCAACAACTAATGAAAAACTGTTTTTT.

The chain carries TRBV5-6 and TRBJ1-1; 7 nucleotides match TRBD1. Germline V gene lookup returns CDR1 SGHDT and CDR2 YYEEEE. J was trimmed by 0 bases and V by 5 bases; bases with no gene match: 13. There are 17 residues in the CDR3. The CDR3 nucleotides read TGTGCCAGCAGACCGATTACAGGGGTTGGTATGAACACTGAAGCTTTCTTT. This encodes CASRPITGVGMNTEAFF.

V usage is TRBV5-1 and J usage is TRBJ2-5; a possible D gene is TRBD1 (6 bases). Trimming left V 6 bases short and J 9 bases short, with 27 bases between. This CDR3 has 16 amino acids. Germline loops: CDR1 SGHRS, CDR2 YFSETQ. In DNA, the CDR3 is TGCGCCAGCAACCCTAGACCCGACAGGTCTTCATGGGCCCAGTACTTC. Translated, it gives CASNPRPDRSSWAQYF.

The V and J genes are TRBV7-6 and TRBJ1-5; TRBD1 agrees at 7 bases. There are 14 residues in the CDR3. Trimming took 6 bases from V and 3 from J; bases not matched to a gene: 5. Germline V lookup: CDR1 SGHVS, CDR2 FNYEAQ. CDR3 nucleotides: TGTGCCAGCAGTTCCGGGACAGTCAATCAGCCCCAGCATTTT. It translates to CASSSGTVNQPQHF.

Worth noting for this clone: A read error may account for a junction end that differs from germline. The chain joins TRBV6-1 to TRBJ2-7; 9 bases line up with TRBD1. The CDR3 loop spans 15 amino acids. Germline loops: CDR1 MNHNS, CDR2 SASEGT. The CDR3 bases are TGTGCCAGCAGGGAAGCCGGGACAGGGCAGTACGAGCAGTACTTC. Residues: CASREAGTGQYEQYF.

The chain uses TRBV29-1 and TRBJ2-7, with 8 nucleotides matching TRBD1. This CDR3 contains 12 residues. Germline-derived CDR1 and CDR2 are SQVTM and ANQGSEA. The J segment lost 3 bases and the V segment lost 4 bases, leaving 2 bases of the junction unmatched. The CDR3 protein is CSVGGTGYEQYF. CDR3 nucleotide sequence: TGCAGCGTTGGGGGGACAGGCTACGAGCAGTACTTC.

The rearrangement links TRBV6-1 to TRBJ2-7; D gene ambiguous. Trimming pared 3 bases from V and 3 bases from J, leaving 9 bases between. Germline lookup yields CDR1 MNHNS and CDR2 SASEGT. The CDR3 totals 13 residues. The CDR3 DNA reads as TGTGCCAGCAGTGATCACTACAACTACGAGCAGTACTTC. This codes for CASSDHYNYEQYF.